The 7 T cell receptor beta chains listed next were all sequenced from one sample in a study of CD8 T cells in ankylosing spondylitis (dated by TCRdb to between 2016 and 2019). The method was 5' RACE. Sequenced using an Illumina HiSeq 2500. The raw public data were reprocessed by TCRdb itself: fastp quality trimming at Q25, MiXCR clonotype calling, in-frame beta chains only. Identical CDR3 protein sequences are pooled into one entry, listed with their most common genes and DNA. The table for this sample lists about 130,000 distinct CDR3 sequences; approximately 9.9% of them were counted only once. Approximately 3.3% of the sample goes to the ten largest clones. The specimen sequenced was blood, either unsorted or a sorted T cell fraction (not recorded which). Source of these receptors: a male donor with ankylosing spondylitis or in good health (not recorded which).

The sample holds many counts of this clonotype. The V call is TRBV20-1, the J call TRBJ2-7; no firm D call. The ends were cut back, 1 base at V and 5 bases at J, with 9 bases in the middle. The germline gives CDR1 DFQATT, CDR2 SNEGSKA (reference sequence). This CDR3 is built from 12 residues. The CDR3 is CSARGSGDEQYF. CDR3 sequence (DNA): TGCAGTGCTAGAGGTTCTGGAGACGAGCAGTACTTC.

The chain joins TRBV5-1 to TRBJ2-3; a weak D match, TRBD1 (6 bases). V was pared by 4 bases and J by 11 bases, with 14 bases between. Germline CDR1 is SGHRS and CDR2 is YFSETQ. The CDR3 sequence is 12 residues long. CDR3 in DNA: TGCGCCAGCAGCACGCGGACAGAGCAGCAGTATTTT. Translating gives CASSTRTEQQYF.

This clonotype was counted ten times or more. The chain is built from TRBV2 and TRBJ2-7, with D possibly being TRBD1 (6 bases). Per the germline V gene, CDR1 is SNHLY and CDR2 is FYNNEI. This CDR3 region has 14 residues. Trimming removed 1 base at V and 4 bases at J, with 11 bases between. Here the CDR3 reads CASSEGTAKYEQYF. The CDR3 region has the DNA TGTGCCAGCAGTGAAGGGACAGCGAAGTACGAGCAGTACTTC.

In its sample, this clonotype was seen a few times. The chain combines TRBV7-6 with TRBJ2-1; possible D gene TRBD2, 5 bases. The CDR3 spans 14 residues. The germline V gene has CDR1 SGHVS and CDR2 FNYEAQ. Deletions cut 5 bases from V and 3 bases from J, with 11 bases between. The CDR3 DNA follows: TGTGCCAGCAGCCTCAACCGGGACTACAATGAGCAGTTCTTC. It yields the protein CASSLNRDYNEQFF.

This clonotype has ten or more counts. V is TRBV15 and J is TRBJ2-3; D ambiguous. The CDR3 has 14 residues. Germline V gene lookup returns CDR1 LNHNV and CDR2 YYDKDF (reference sequence). Trimming shortened V by 0 bases and J by 4 bases, and 8 bases separated the two germline ends. As DNA, the CDR3 is TGTGCCACCAGCAGAGACGTTTACGCAGATACGCAGTATTTT. Translation: CATSRDVYADTQYF.

This clonotype appeared a few times. The rearrangement links TRBV5-8 to TRBJ2-1, with 7 bases identical to TRBD2. Germline V lookup: CDR1 SGHTS, CDR2 YDEGEE. J lost 6 bases, V lost 4 bases, and 10 bases had no gene match. CDR3 length: 15 residues. CDR3 region: CASSTGLPFLNEQFF. The DNA for the CDR3 is TGTGCCAGCAGCACGGGACTACCCTTCCTCAATGAGCAGTTCTTC.

This clonotype was observed at least ten times. The chain has TRBV5-1 and TRBJ2-1; D perhaps matches TRBD2 (6 bases). This CDR3 is 14 amino acids long. Per germline, CDR1 SGHRS and CDR2 YFSETQ. Trimming removed 3 bases from V and 5 bases from J, with 12 bases in between. As DNA, the CDR3 is TGCGCCAGCAGCTACGGGACTTTCGACAATGAGCAGTTCTTC. Translation: CASSYGTFDNEQFF.